This T cell receptor beta chain was recovered during a study of T cells after yellow fever vaccination. This clonotype was picked up a small number of times. MiXCR, run by TCRdb on the 5' RACE reads, gives a single entry per CDR3 protein. The data show 300,000 to 350,000 distinct CDR3 sequences, roughly 4.3% seen once. Germline V gene data show CDR1 as SGHAT and CDR2 as FQNNGV. This CDR3 is built from 17 residues. The ends were cut back, 4 bases at V and 4 bases at J, with 23 bases in the middle. The origin of this receptor is a man aged 18 to 29 who received the YFV17D yellow fever vaccine. The chain links TRBV11-2 to TRBJ2-7; D is tentatively TRBD1 or TRBD2 (5 bases each). Material: PBMCs, obtained 15 days after the yellow fever booster vaccination. The CDR3 nucleotides are TGTGCCAGCAGCTCAGGACTTACATGGGGGAACGTGTACGAGCAGTACTTC. Translating it yields CASSSGLTWGNVYEQYF.